The TCR beta chain described here comes from a study of Graves' ophthalmopathy and Graves' hyperthyroidism. Study-level background: No progression to ophthalmopathy over 18 months defined stable hyperthyroidism. Overall study findings and caveats: Sensitivity reached 70.59% and specificity 72% to 80% when the model predicted ophthalmopathy progression.

Clinical symptoms and serum thyroxine were used for diagnosis; TRAb, thyroid ultrasound and orbital computed tomography were also relied on. Of note for this clonotype: Its target is not known.

Amplified TCR beta CDR3 regions were obtained using RNA transcripts as template. HTBI primers were employed in first-round RT-PCR, then a second-round multiplex PCR followed. One entry per CDR3 protein, called by TCRdb with MiXCR from the multiplex PCR reads. The repertoire includes around 1.1 million distinct CDR3 sequences, roughly two fifths of them detected once, and around 10% sits in the top ten. V dropped 6 bases and J dropped 7; count of bases not matched to a gene: 3. This CDR3 is 11 amino acids long. Sequencing was performed on peripheral blood or thyroid tissue (not recorded which). The chain couples TRBV12-3 or TRBV12-4 to TRBJ2-7; 7 bases fit TRBD2. This TCR came from an adult man with Graves' hyperthyroidism. CDR3 sequence reads: CASRISGEQYF. The CDR3, as DNA: TGTGCCAGCAGAATTAGCGGGGAGCAGTACTTC.